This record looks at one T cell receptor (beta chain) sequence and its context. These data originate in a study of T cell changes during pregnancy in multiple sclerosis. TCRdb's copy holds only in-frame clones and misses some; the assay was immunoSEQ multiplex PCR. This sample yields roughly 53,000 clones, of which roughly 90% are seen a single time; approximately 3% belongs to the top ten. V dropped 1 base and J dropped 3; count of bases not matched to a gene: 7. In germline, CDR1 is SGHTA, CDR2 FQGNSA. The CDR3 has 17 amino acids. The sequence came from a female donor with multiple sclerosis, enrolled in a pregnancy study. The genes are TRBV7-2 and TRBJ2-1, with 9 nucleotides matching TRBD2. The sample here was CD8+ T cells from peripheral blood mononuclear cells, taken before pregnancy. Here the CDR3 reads CASSLEGRGGIYNEQFF. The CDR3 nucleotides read TGTGCCAGCAGCTTAGAGGGGCGGGGGGGCATCTACAATGAGCAGTTCTTC.